The clone carrying this T cell receptor beta chain was picked up one time. Antigen unknown. Both 60 Vbeta primers and 13 Jbeta primers went into the PCR. Here immunoSEQ multiplex PCR was the method, and the copy in TCRdb shows in-frame clones only, minus some. The sample includes about 94,000 clones, nearly 80% of them seen just once. V shed 5 bases and J shed 9 bases, with 11 bases lying between them. This CDR3 has 11 residues. The germline V gene has CDR1 SGHTA and CDR2 FQGNSA. The sample is drawn from a study of cytomegalovirus exposure and HLA in healthy donors. General study points: An ancestry cluster, one associated with Asian ancestry, reportedly showed fewer N-insertions than the approximately 720-donor mean in a later analysis. The dataset shows that most TCR sequences were rare, while some public TCRs occurred in many donors.

Sequencing was carried out using PBMCs. The rearrangement uses TRBV7-2 and TRBJ2-7; D perhaps matches TRBD1 (7 bases). This TCR was recovered from a woman in her 40s in good health and CMV-seronegative. The CDR3 nucleotides are TGTGCCAGCAGCCAGGGGGGAGGGCAGTACTTC. Translated, it gives CASSQGGGQYF.